These T cell receptor beta chains were read from a single sample in a study of CD8+CD57+ T cells in acquired aplastic anemia. TCRdb passed the reads through MiXCR, listing each CDR3 protein once. The sample comprises about 58,000 distinct CDR3 sequences, just over 55% of which are singletons, and about 15% rests with the top ten. The specimen sequenced was sorted CD4+, CD8+, or CD8+CD57+ T cells (not recorded which) from PBMCs. The receptors here all came from a human donor with aplastic anemia. CDR3s include the opening cysteine and the closing phenylalanine or tryptophan. D genes are given only for firm matches. Clone size is stated in some rows and not others, as once, few, many or a class when expanded.

TRBV7-2,NA,TRBJ2-7,NA,CASSRIGQYEQYF,TGTGCCAGCAGCCGCATAGGGCAATACGAGCAGTACTTC
TRBV4-3,NA,TRBJ2-1,TRBD1,CASSHSGTGIDEQFF,TGCGCCAGCAGCCATTCCGGGACAGGTATCGATGAGCAGTTCTTC
TRBV7-6,NA,TRBJ2-3,NA,CASSLHFTDTQYF,TGTGCCAGCAGCTTACACTTCACAGATACGCAGTATTTT
TRBV10-1,NA,TRBJ2-7,NA,CARGGRRDSGEQYF,TGCGCCAGGGGAGGACGTCGGGATTCGGGCGAGCAGTACTTC
TRBV12-3/TRBV12-4,once,TRBJ2-7,TRBD1,CASSFSSPGTVRHEQYF,TGTGCCAGCAGTTTTAGCTCCCCCGGGACAGTCCGGCACGAGCAGTACTTC
TRBV20-1,once,TRBJ1-5,NA,CSAQALSNQPQHF,TGCAGTGCCCAAGCCCTTAGCAATCAGCCCCAGCATTTT
TRBV20-1,NA,TRBJ2-7,NA,CSARDTGGRLANEQYF,TGCAGTGCTAGAGATACTGGTGGACGGCTGGCCAACGAGCAGTACTTC
TRBV2,NA,TRBJ1-1,NA,CASNLQGNTEAFF,TGTGCCAGTAACCTACAGGGGAACACTGAAGCTTTCTTT
TRBV30,many,TRBJ1-4,NA,CAWRTGDNEKLFF,TGTGCCTGGAGGACAGGCGATAATGAAAAACTGTTTTTT
TRBV19,medium-sized,TRBJ2-7,NA,CASSIVLAHYEQYF,TGTGCCAGTAGTATTGTTCTCGCCCACTACGAGCAGTACTTC
TRBV29-1,NA,TRBJ2-5,NA,CSVRFGQLEETQYF,TGCAGCGTCAGATTCGGACAACTAGAAGAGACCCAGTACTTC
TRBV11-2,many,TRBJ1-1,TRBD1,CASSPTRVTGGTEAFF,TGTGCCAGCAGCCCCACCCGGGTTACAGGGGGCACTGAAGCTTTCTTT
TRBV25-1,NA,TRBJ2-7,NA,CASSDVYEQYF,TGTGCCAGCTCGGATGTCTACGAGCAGTACTTC
TRBV14,NA,TRBJ2-7,NA,CASSGGQVYEQYF,TGTGCCAGCAGCGGGGGGCAGGTCTACGAGCAGTACTTC
TRBV9,few,TRBJ2-3,TRBD1,CASSVLQGHSTDTQYF,TGTGCCAGCAGCGTCCTACAGGGGCATAGCACAGATACGCAGTATTTT
TRBV10-2,NA,TRBJ2-1,TRBD2,CASSASGSYNEQFF,TGCGCCAGCAGTGCTAGCGGGAGTTACAATGAGCAGTTCTTC
TRBV19,NA,TRBJ2-1,NA,CASSLIGVSTYNEQFF,TGTGCCAGCAGCCTCATTGGGGTCTCGACCTACAATGAGCAGTTCTTC
TRBV29-1,NA,TRBJ1-1,NA,CSVDLVNTEAFF,TGCAGCGTTGATTTGGTAAACACTGAAGCTTTCTTT
TRBV24-1,NA,TRBJ2-7,TRBD1,CATKRGPSSYEQYF,TGTGCCACCAAAAGGGGGCCAAGCTCCTACGAGCAGTACTTC
TRBV19,NA,TRBJ2-1,NA,CASRLDFNSYNEQFF,TGTGCCAGTAGGTTGGACTTTAATTCCTACAATGAGCAGTTCTTC
TRBV25-1,few,TRBJ2-1,TRBD1,CASSEVGQGRNEQFF,TGTGCCAGCAGTGAAGTGGGACAGGGGCGCAATGAGCAGTTCTTC
TRBV6-1,few,TRBJ2-5,TRBD2,CASGPPGTSGGAETQYF,TGTGCCAGCGGACCCCCAGGGACTAGCGGGGGGGCGGAGACCCAGTACTTC